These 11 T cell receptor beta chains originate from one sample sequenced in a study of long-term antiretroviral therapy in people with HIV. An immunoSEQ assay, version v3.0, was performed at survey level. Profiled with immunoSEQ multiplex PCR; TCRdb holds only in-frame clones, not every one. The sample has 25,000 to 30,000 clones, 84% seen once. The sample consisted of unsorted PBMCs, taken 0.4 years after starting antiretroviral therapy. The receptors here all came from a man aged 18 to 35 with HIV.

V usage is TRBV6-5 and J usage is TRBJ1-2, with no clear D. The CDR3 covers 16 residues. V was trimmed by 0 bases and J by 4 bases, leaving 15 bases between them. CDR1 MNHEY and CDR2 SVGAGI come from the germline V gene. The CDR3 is CASSYSTDGLSYGYTF. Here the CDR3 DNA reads TGTGCCAGCAGTTACTCTACCGACGGCCTTTCCTATGGCTACACCTTC.

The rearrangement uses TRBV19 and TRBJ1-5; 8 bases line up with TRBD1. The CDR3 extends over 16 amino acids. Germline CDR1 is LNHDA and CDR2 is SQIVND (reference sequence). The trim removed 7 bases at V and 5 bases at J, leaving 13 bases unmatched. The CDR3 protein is CASTHWTGTMDQPQHF. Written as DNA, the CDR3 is TGTGCCAGTACCCACTGGACAGGGACGATGGATCAGCCCCAGCATTTT.

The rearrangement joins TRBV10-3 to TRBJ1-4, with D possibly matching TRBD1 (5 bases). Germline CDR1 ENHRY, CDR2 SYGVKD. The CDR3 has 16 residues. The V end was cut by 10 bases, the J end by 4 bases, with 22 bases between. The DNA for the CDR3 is TGTGCCACCGCCGCGGGGACCCAGGGTCTTAATGAAAAACTGTTTTTT. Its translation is CATAAGTQGLNEKLFF.

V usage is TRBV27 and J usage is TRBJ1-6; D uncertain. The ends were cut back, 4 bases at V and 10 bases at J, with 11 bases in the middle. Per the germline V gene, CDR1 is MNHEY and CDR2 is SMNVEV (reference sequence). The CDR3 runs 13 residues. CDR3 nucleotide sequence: TGTGCCAGCAGTTATAGGGATTACTCACCCCTCCACTTT. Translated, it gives CASSYRDYSPLHF.

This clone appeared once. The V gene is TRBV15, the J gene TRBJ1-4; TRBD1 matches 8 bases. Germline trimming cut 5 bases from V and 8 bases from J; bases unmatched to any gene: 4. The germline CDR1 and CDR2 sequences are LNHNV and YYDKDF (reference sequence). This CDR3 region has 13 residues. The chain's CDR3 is CATSDYRGEKLFF. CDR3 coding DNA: TGTGCCACCAGCGACTACAGGGGGGAAAAACTGTTTTTT.

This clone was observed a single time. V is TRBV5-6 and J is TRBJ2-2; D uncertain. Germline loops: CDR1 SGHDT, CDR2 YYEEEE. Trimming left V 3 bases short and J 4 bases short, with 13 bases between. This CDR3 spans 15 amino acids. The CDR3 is CASSSVSAVTGELFF. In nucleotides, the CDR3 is TGTGCCAGCAGCTCTGTCTCGGCTGTCACCGGGGAGCTGTTTTTT.

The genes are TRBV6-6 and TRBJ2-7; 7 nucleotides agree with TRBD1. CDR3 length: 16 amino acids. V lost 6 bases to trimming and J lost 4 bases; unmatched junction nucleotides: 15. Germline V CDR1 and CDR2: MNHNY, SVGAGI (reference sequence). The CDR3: CASRSPGDSRYYEQYF. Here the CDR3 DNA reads TGTGCCAGCAGATCCCCCGGGGACAGCCGTTATTACGAGCAGTACTTC.

DNA of the CDR3: TGTGCCAGCAGCGTGGGGGACAGGGTATACAATGAGCAGTTCTTC. It translates to CASSVGDRVYNEQFF. This chain uses TRBV9 with TRBJ2-1; 9 bases match TRBD1. CDR3 length equals 15 residues. Germline V gene sequence: CDR1 SGDLS, CDR2 YYNGEE. The V segment lost 2 bases and the J segment 4 bases; nucleotides outside the gene matches: 4.

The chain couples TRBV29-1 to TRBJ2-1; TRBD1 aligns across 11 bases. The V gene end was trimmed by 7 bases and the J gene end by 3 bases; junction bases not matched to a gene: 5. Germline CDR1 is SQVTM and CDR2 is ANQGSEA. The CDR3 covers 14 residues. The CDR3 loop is CSAAGQGDYNEQFF. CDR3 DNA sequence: TGCAGCGCCGCGGGACAGGGGGACTACAATGAGCAGTTCTTC.

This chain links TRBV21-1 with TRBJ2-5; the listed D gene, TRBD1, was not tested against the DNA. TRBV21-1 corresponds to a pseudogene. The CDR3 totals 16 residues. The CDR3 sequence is CASSNLKQGGQETQYF. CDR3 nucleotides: TGTGCCAGCAGCAACCTCAAACAGGGGGGGCAAGAGACCCAGTACTTC.

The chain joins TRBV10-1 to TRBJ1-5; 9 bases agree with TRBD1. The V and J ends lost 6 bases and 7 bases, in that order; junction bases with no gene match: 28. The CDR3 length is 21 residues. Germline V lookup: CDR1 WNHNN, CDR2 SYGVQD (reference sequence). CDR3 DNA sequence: TGCGCCAGCAGACCTCGCAAAAGTACGGACAGGGGCTTCGGAGGAGTACAGCCCCAGCATTTT. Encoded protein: CASRPRKSTDRGFGGVQPQHF.